Below are 19 T cell receptor beta chains sequenced from a single sample in a study of OX40 agonist ivuxolimab in advanced cancers. Data came from immunoSEQ multiplex PCR; TCRdb stores just in-frame clones and leaves some out. Of under 45,000 clones detected, 81% appear once; the ten largest clones hold approximately 2.4%. This material consisted of CD4+ or CD8+ T cells sorted from blood, taken in a trial of the OX40 agonist ivuxolimab. These receptors came from an adult with an advanced solid tumor such as melanoma, head and neck, liver or kidney cancer.

This clone occurred a few times. The genes are TRBV7-9 and TRBJ2-7, with TRBD2 as a possible D gene (6 bases). Germline assignment: CDR1 SEHNR and CDR2 FQNEAQ (reference sequence). The CDR3 runs to 15 residues. Trimming removed 1 base at V and 2 bases at J, with 12 bases between. The CDR3 DNA reads as TGTGCCAGCAGCTTAGACGGGAGTGGAACCTACGAGCAGTACTTC. The encoded protein is CASSLDGSGTYEQYF.

In DNA, the CDR3 is TGTGCCAGCAGCCCGCCCGACAGGGGCGTTAGCACAGATACGCAGTATTTT. It yields the protein CASSPPDRGVSTDTQYF. V and J are TRBV5-4 and TRBJ2-3, with 8 nucleotides matching TRBD1. The V segment lost 4 bases and the J segment 0 bases; nucleotides outside the gene matches: 10. Germline CDR1 is SGHNT and CDR2 is YYREEE (reference sequence). The CDR3 loop spans 17 amino acids.

The rearrangement joins TRBV7-8 to TRBJ2-1, with TRBD2 matching over 11 bases. Looked up from germline, CDR1 is SGHVS and CDR2 is FQNEAQ. The CDR3 spans 18 residues. Unmatched junction bases numbered 18, after V lost 5 bases and J lost 9 bases. The CDR3 DNA reads TGTGCCAGCAGCATTTGGCCCGATAGCGGGAGGGCCCAGAGTGAGCAGTTCTTC. Its protein product is CASSIWPDSGRAQSEQFF.

The chain carries TRBV29-1 and TRBJ1-5; TRBD1 matches 9 bases. The germline CDR1 and CDR2 sequences are SQVTM and ANQGSEA. V lost 5 bases, J lost 4 bases, and 3 bases stayed unmatched. The CDR3 covers 13 residues. DNA of the CDR3: TGCAGCGTTTCGACAGGGGGGAATCAGCCCCAGCATTTT. Protein: CSVSTGGNQPQHF.

CDR3 nucleotide sequence: TGCGCCAGCAGCAGGGGCGGTCTAGCGCCCTACAATGAGCAGTTCTTC. This gives the protein CASSRGGLAPYNEQFF. This chain joins TRBV4-3 and TRBJ2-1; the D gene is possibly TRBD2 (6 bases). CDR3 length equals 16 residues. Trimming stripped 5 bases from V and 2 bases from J, with 16 bases between. Germline V CDR1 and CDR2: LGHNA, YSLEER.

This chain joins TRBV7-9 and TRBJ1-1, with D possibly matching TRBD1 (6 bases). V gave up 4 bases and J gave up 11 bases, with 11 bases separating them. The V gene's germline CDR1 is SEHNR and CDR2 FQNEAQ (reference sequence). The CDR3 spans 11 residues. As DNA, the CDR3 is TGTGCCAGCAGCTGGGCAGGGGAGGCTTTCTTT. This sequence encodes CASSWAGEAFF.

The V gene is TRBV6-1, the J gene TRBJ1-2; D might be TRBD1 (6 bases). The germline V and J ends were trimmed by 7 bases and 2 bases, with 14 bases remaining between them. The CDR3 length is 14 residues. Germline V lookup: CDR1 MNHNS, CDR2 SASEGT. CDR3 DNA: TGTGCCAGCACCGCAGGGGATGAGAACTATGGCTACACCTTC. It yields the protein CASTAGDENYGYTF.

V is TRBV28 and J is TRBJ2-7, with D possibly matching TRBD2 (5 bases). With 6 bases removed from V and 6 bases from J, the gap between germline ends came to 18 bases. The germline CDR1 and CDR2 sequences are MDHEN and SYDVKM. This CDR3 region has 14 residues. Here the CDR3 DNA reads TGTGCCAGCAGCCCCCCGGGTCTAGCTAGCGAGCAGTACTTC. Translation: CASSPPGLASEQYF.

The rearrangement uses TRBV7-2 and TRBJ1-1, with 8 bases aligning to TRBD1. Germline-derived CDR1 and CDR2 are SGHTA and FQGNSA. V dropped 5 bases and J dropped 5; count of bases not matched to a gene: 7. The CDR3 is 14 amino acids. Here the CDR3 DNA reads TGTGCCAGCAGCAAAGGACAGGGTGTGACTGAAGCTTTCTTT. Translated, it gives CASSKGQGVTEAFF.

V usage is TRBV7-3 and J usage is TRBJ2-1; 8 bases line up with TRBD2. Germline lookup yields CDR1 SGHTA and CDR2 FQGTGA. V shed 5 bases, J shed 0 bases, and the junction held 9 bases outside the gene matches. The CDR3 loop spans 17 amino acids. The CDR3, as DNA: TGTGCCAGCAGCCCCCCTGAGAGCGGGAGCTCCTACAATGAGCAGTTCTTC. Translating it yields CASSPPESGSSYNEQFF.

The rearrangement links TRBV29-1 to TRBJ1-5; 9 bases are shared with TRBD1. Trimming at V came to 6 bases and at J to 4 bases, leaving 4 bases not matched to a gene. This CDR3 has 13 residues. CDR1 and CDR2 (germline): SQVTM, ANQGSEA. For the CDR3, the DNA is TGCAGCGTCCCTGGACAGGGGAATCAGCCCCAGCATTTT. Translating it yields CSVPGQGNQPQHF.

The V and J genes are TRBV4-1 and TRBJ1-3, with 9 bases matching TRBD1. The trim removed 0 bases at V and 0 bases at J, leaving 18 bases unmatched. This CDR3 has 22 residues. Germline values: CDR1 MGHRA, CDR2 YSYEKL. CDR3 sequence: CASSQDSPSGQGRLSSGNTIYF. CDR3 nucleotide sequence: TGCGCCAGCAGCCAAGATTCGCCATCGGGACAGGGAAGACTAAGCTCTGGAAACACCATATATTTT.

The chain carries TRBV7-2 and TRBJ2-3; 14 nucleotides agree with TRBD2. The ends lost 5 bases at V and 8 bases at J; junction bases unmatched: 3. The CDR3 is made up of 14 amino acids. Germline CDR1 and CDR2: SGHTA and FQGNSA. CDR3 sequence (DNA): TGTGCCAGCAGCCTTGGACTAGCGGGAGGTACGCAGTATTTT. Translated: CASSLGLAGGTQYF.

Only a few counts were recorded for this clone. J is TRBJ1-2 and V is TRBV2; D call uncertain. V lost 3 bases and J lost 4, with 6 bases in between. The CDR3 consists of 12 residues. Germline lookup yields CDR1 SNHLY and CDR2 FYNNEI. Written as DNA, the CDR3 is TGTGCCAGCAGTGAGCGGAGCTATGGCTACACCTTC. This sequence encodes CASSERSYGYTF.

This clone showed up just a few times. The chain uses TRBV5-6 and TRBJ2-3, with 9 bases fitting TRBD2. CDR3 size: 15 residues. Germline-derived CDR1 and CDR2 are SGHDT and YYEEEE. The V gene end was trimmed by 4 bases and the J gene end by 4 bases; junction bases not matched to a gene: 7. CDR3 residues: CASSGPGLAADTQYF. For the CDR3, the DNA is TGTGCCAGCAGCGGTCCGGGACTAGCTGCAGATACGCAGTATTTT.

This clone was counted a single time. The chain combines TRBV4-3 with TRBJ1-3; no clear D gene. V lost 0 bases and J 4 bases, leaving 13 bases between the germline ends. The CDR3 spans 16 residues. The germline V gene has CDR1 LGHNA and CDR2 YSLEER. CDR3 region: CASSQDPGLIGNTIYF. The CDR3 coding sequence is TGCGCCAGCAGCCAAGATCCGGGGTTGATAGGAAACACCATATATTTT.

The chain joins TRBV2 to TRBJ1-1; D not certain. Germline V gives CDR1 SNHLY, CDR2 FYNNEI. The CDR3 runs to 13 residues. Trimming took 6 bases from V and 7 from J, leaving 15 bases between them. In nucleotides, the CDR3 is TGTGCCAGCAGCCTCGGCGGGCTAAGTGAAGCTTTCTTT. Translation: CASSLGGLSEAFF.

The J gene is TRBJ1-1, the V gene TRBV29-1; D gene ambiguous. V lost 1 base to trimming and J lost 1 base, with 13 bases between them. Germline lookup yields CDR1 SQVTM and CDR2 ANQGSEA. This CDR3 is built from 15 residues. DNA for the CDR3: TGCAGCGTTGAAGGTACAGTTATCGGGAACACTGAAGCTTTCTTT. Translation: CSVEGTVIGNTEAFF.

This clone was seen once. The chain recombines TRBV27 with TRBJ2-3; D is uncertain. Germline loops: CDR1 MNHEY, CDR2 SMNVEV (reference sequence). Trimming took 3 bases from V and 2 from J, leaving 15 bases between them. The CDR3 length is 16 residues. CDR3 sequence (DNA): TGTGCCAGCAGTTTGCGCCTGAGTGCCTACACAGATACGCAGTATTTT. Translating gives CASSLRLSAYTDTQYF.